This T cell receptor beta chain was documented in a study of early T cells in non-severe SARS-CoV-2 infection (dated by TCRdb to 2020 to 2023). With regard to the full study: TCR sequencing used bulk RNA from unsorted whole blood, so alpha and beta chains could not be paired.

Overall results and qualifications from the work: VDJdb matching was skewed toward anti-spike CD8 responses, so virus-specific expansions were likely underestimated and private and CD4 specificities were missed.

A case-control design nested within a healthcare worker cohort in London, UK, was used, with weekly nasopharyngeal swab PCR tests and blood sampling performed. Healthcare workers were recruited between 23 and 31 March 2020, during the week of the UK lockdown, and were followed weekly for up to about 16 weeks. This clonotype was detected many times. Its cognate antigen has yet to be identified. Per-nucleotide qualities are absent, and no much larger clonotype sits a single base away. Preparation of the library involved 5' RACE. The instrument given in TCRdb is NextSeq 500. To correct for sequencing error and PCR bias, the TCR library protocol tagged individual cDNA molecules with unique molecular identifiers. Both TCR alpha and beta chains were sequenced, and tight co-correlation was observed between alpha and beta sequence abundances in each sample. In the original analysis: Decombinator V4 was used to annotate the V gene, J gene and CDR3 of the TCR sequences. Expanded TCRs were defined as changing significantly between any two time points under a Poisson model with p below 0.0001. TCR abundances were normalised to the total number of TCRs sequenced in each sample and reported as counts per million. VDJdb, accessed 1 November 2021, was searched for CMV, EBV and SARS-CoV-2 annotated TCRs, excluding TCRs annotated for multiple antigens. The public reads were quality trimmed at Q25 with fastp and then assembled into clones with MiXCR by TCRdb, keeping productive beta chains. Each entry is one CDR3 protein sequence, shown with its most common DNA and genes. None of the V and J calls come from the authors' own analysis; TCRdb made them. The sample has 80,000 or so distinct CDR3 sequences on record, approximately 6% of them singletons. The ten largest make up roughly 8% of the sample.

The sequence was obtained from an adult who was a healthcare worker with PCR-confirmed SARS-CoV-2 infection or an uninfected control (not recorded which). The sample comprised whole blood.

This receptor has the CDR3 CASSQDRVEFYGYTF. The nucleotide sequence is given as TGCGCCAGCAGCCAGGACAGGGTGGAGTTCTATGGCTACACCTTC. The chain couples TRBV4-3 to TRBJ1-2; TRBD1 matches 8 bases in the middle. V and J are trimmed by 3 bases and 4 bases, and the gene matches miss 7 bases of the junction. The CDR3 goes from the cysteine to the phenylalanine over 15 residues. The CDR3 DNA has 45 bases and is translated from base 1. The germline V gene specifies LGHNA as CDR1 and YSLEER as CDR2.